The T cell receptor beta chain under discussion was sequenced for a study of vaccination effects on CD4 cells after COVID-19. Method: immunoSEQ multiplex PCR; TCRdb's copy keeps in-frame clones and lacks some. This table holds fewer than 75,000 clones, approximately 80% found once. Concerning this clone: Its antigen is currently unknown.

A roughly ten-day culture period preceded the isolation of CD4+ T cells. Participants received two doses of either the BNT162b2 or mRNA-1273 vaccine. Testing of the vaccine recipients showed negative nucleocapsid antibodies and no prior SARS-CoV-2 infection. The germline CDR1 and CDR2 sequences are LNHDA and SQIVND (reference sequence). V dropped 3 bases and J dropped 1 base, with 7 bases sitting between them. The CDR3 loop spans 14 amino acids. This material consisted of CD4+ T cells from PBMCs cultured without peptide, taken after COVID-19 vaccination. The V gene is TRBV19, the J gene TRBJ1-5, with no clear D. The sequence was collected from a human donor who received a COVID-19 vaccine. CDR3 residues: CASSMGMSNQPQHF. The CDR3 coding sequence is TGTGCCAGTAGTATGGGTATGAGCAATCAGCCCCAGCATTTT.